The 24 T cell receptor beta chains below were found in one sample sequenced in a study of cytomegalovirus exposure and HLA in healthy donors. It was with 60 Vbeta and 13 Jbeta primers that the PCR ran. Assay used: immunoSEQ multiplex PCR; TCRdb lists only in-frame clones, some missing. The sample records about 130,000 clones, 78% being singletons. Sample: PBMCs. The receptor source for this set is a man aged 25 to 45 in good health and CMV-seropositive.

The CDR3 DNA reads TGTGCCAGCAGCTACATAGCGGGAGGAGTGGCAGATACGCAGTATTTT. It codes for CASSYIAGGVADTQYF. This chain links TRBV5-5 with TRBJ2-3, with TRBD2 matching over 10 bases. CDR1 and CDR2 from the germline V gene are SGHKS and YYEKEE (reference sequence). The V and J ends lost 3 bases and 4 bases, in that order; junction bases with no gene match: 8. The CDR3 consists of 16 residues.

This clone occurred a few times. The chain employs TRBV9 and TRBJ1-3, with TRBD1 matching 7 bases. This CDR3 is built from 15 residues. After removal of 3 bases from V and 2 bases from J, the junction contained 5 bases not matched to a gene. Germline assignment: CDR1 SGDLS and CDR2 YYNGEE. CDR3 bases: TGTGCCAGCAGCGGACAGGGAACCCCTGGAAACACCATATATTTT. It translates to CASSGQGTPGNTIYF.

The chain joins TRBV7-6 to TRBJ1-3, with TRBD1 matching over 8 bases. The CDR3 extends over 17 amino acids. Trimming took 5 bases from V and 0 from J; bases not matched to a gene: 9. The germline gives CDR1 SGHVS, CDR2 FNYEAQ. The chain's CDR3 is CASSDTGGRVSGNTIYF. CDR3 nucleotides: TGTGCCAGCAGCGACACAGGGGGGCGGGTCTCTGGAAACACCATATATTTT.

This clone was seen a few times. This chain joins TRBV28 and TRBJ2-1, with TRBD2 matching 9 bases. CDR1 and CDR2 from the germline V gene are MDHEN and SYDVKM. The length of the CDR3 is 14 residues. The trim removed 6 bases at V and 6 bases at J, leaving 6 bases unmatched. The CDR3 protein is CASRGGLAGNEQFF. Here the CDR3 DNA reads TGTGCCAGCAGGGGGGGACTAGCAGGCAATGAGCAGTTCTTC.

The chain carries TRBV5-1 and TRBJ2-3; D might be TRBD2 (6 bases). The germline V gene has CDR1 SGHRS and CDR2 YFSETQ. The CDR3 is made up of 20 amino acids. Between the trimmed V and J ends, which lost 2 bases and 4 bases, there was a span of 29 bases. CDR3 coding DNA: TGCGCCAGCAGCTTCCGGGTTCGGGGGAAGCTAGATTTGATGGCAGATACGCAGTATTTT. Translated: CASSFRVRGKLDLMADTQYF.

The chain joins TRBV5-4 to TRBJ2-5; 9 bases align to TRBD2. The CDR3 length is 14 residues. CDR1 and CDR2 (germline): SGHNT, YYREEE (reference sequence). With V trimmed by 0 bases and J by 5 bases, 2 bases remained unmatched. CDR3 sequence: CASSLAAGGETQYF. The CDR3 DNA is TGTGCCAGCAGCTTGGCCGCGGGAGGGGAGACCCAGTACTTC.

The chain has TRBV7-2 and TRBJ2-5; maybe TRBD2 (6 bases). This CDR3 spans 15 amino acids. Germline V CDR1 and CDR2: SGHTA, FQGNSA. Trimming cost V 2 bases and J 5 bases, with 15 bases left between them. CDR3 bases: TGTGCCAGCAGCTTATTTTACGTAGGGAGGGAGACCCAGTACTTC. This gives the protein CASSLFYVGRETQYF.

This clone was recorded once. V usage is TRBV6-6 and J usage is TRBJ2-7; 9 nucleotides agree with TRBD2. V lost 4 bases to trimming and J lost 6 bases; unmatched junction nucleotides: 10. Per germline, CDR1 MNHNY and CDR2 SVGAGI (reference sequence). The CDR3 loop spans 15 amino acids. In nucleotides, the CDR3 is TGTGCCAGCAGTTTTAAGGGACTAGCTGCCGGCGAGCAGTACTTC. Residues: CASSFKGLAAGEQYF.

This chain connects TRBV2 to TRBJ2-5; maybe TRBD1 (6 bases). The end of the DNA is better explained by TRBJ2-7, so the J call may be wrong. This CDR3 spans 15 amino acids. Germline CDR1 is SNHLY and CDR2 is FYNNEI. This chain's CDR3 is CASREGVEISYEQYF. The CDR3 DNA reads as TGTGCCAGCAGAGAGGGGGTGGAAATCTCCTACGAGCAGTACTTC.

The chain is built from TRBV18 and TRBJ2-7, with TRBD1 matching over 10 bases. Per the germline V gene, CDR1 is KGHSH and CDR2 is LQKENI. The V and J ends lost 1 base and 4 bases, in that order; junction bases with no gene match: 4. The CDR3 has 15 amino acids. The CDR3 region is CASSPRGQGSYEQYF. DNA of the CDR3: TGTGCCAGCTCACCACGGGGACAGGGGTCTTACGAGCAGTACTTC.

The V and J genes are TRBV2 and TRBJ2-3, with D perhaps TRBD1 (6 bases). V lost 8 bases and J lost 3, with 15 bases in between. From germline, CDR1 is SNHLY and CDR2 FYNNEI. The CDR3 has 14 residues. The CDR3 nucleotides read TGTGCCAGCGGAGCCAGGGGCGGGACAGATACGCAGTATTTT. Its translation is CASGARGGTDTQYF.

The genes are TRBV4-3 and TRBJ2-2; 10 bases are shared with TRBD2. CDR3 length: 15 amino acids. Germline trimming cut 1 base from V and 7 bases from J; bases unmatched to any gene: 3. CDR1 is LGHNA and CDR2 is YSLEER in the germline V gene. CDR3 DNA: TGCGCCAGCAGCCAAGTCCTAGCGGGAGTCGGGGAGCTGTTTTTT. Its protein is CASSQVLAGVGELFF.

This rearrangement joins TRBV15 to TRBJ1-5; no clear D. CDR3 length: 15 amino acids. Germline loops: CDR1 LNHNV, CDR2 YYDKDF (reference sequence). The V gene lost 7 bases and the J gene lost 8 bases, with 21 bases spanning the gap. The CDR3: CATTHRGEGGEPQHF. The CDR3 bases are TGTGCCACCACCCACCGGGGTGAGGGTGGTGAGCCCCAGCATTTT.

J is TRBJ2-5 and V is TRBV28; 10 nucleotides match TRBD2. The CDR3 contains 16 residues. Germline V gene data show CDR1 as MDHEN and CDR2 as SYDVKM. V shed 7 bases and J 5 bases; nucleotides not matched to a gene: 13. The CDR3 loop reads CASTLGASGSGETQYF. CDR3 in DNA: TGTGCCAGCACCCTCGGGGCTAGCGGGAGTGGGGAGACCCAGTACTTC.

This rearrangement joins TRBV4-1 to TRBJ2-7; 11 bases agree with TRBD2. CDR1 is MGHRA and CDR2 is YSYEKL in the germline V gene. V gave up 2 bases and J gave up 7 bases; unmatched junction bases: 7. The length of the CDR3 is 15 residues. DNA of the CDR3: TGCGCCAGCAGCCAATTAGCGGGAGGGGAAGGGGAGCAGTACTTC. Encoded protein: CASSQLAGGEGEQYF.

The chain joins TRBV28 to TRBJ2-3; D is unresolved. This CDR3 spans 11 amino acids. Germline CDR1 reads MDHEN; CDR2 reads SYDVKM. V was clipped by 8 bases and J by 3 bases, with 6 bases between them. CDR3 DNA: TGTGCCAGCTCCCGGACAGATACGCAGTATTTT. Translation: CASSRTDTQYF. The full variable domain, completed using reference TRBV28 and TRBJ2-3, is DVKVTQSSRYLVKRTGEKVFLECVQDMDHENMFWYRQDPGLGLRLIYFSYDVKMKEKGDIPEGYSVSREKKERFSLILESASTNQTSMYLCASSRTDTQYFGPGTRLTVL.

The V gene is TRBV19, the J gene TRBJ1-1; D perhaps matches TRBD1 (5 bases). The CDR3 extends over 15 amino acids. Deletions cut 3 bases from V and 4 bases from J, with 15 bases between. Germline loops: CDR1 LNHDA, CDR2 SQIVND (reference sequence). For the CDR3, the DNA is TGTGCCAGTAGTATGGCGCAGGGTGTTCGCACTGAAGCTTTCTTT. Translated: CASSMAQGVRTEAFF.

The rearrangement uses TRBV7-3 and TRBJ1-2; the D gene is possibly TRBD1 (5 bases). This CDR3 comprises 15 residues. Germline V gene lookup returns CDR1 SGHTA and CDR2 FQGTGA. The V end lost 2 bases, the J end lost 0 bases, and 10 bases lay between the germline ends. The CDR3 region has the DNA TGTGCCAGCAGCTTAGGAGGGGAGGCTAACTATGGCTACACCTTC. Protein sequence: CASSLGGEANYGYTF.

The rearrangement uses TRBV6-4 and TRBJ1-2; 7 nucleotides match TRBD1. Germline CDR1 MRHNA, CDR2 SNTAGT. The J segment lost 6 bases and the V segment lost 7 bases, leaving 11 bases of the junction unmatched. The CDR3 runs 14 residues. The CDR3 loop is CASIFEARGHGYTF. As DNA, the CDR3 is TGTGCCAGCATCTTCGAGGCAAGGGGGCATGGCTACACCTTC.

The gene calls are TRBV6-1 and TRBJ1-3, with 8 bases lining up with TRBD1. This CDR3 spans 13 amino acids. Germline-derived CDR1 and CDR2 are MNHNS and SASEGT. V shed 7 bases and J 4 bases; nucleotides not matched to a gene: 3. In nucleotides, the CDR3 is TGTGCCAGCAATAGACAGGGGGGAAACACCATATATTTT. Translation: CASNRQGGNTIYF.

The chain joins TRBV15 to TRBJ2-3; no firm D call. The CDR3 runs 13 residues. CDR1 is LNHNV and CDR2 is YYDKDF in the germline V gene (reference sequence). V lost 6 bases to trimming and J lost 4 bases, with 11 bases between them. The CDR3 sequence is CATSDAVPDTQYF. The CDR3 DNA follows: TGTGCCACCAGTGACGCGGTGCCAGATACGCAGTATTTT.

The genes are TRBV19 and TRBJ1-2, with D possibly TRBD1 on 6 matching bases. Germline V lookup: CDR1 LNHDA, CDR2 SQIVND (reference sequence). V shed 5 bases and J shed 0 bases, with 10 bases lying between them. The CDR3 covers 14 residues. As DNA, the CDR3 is TGTGCCAGTAGTTACGGGGACACTAACTATGGCTACACCTTC. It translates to CASSYGDTNYGYTF.

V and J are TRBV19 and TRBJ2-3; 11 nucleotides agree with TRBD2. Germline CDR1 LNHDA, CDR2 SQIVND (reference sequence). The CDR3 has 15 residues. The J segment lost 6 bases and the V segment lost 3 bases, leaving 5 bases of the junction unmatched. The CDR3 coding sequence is TGTGCCAGTAGTATCACTAGCGGGGGCGCGGATACGCAGTATTTT. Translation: CASSITSGGADTQYF.

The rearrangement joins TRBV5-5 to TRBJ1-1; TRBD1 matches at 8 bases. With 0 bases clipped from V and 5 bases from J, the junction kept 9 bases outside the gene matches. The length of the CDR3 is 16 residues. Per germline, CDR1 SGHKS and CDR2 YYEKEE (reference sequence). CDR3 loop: CASSLGQGFIGTEAFF. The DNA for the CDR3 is TGTGCCAGCAGCTTGGGACAGGGGTTCATCGGGACTGAAGCTTTCTTT.